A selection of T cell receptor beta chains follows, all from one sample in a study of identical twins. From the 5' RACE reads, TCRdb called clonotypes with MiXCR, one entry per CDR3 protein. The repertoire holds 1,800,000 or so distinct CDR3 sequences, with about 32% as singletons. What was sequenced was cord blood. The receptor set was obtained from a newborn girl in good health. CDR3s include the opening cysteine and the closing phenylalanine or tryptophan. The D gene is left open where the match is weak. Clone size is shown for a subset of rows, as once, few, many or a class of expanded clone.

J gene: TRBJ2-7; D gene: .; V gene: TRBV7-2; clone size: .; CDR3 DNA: TGTGCCAGCAGCCAGGCCCGAGGGGGGGCTGGTGAGCAGTACTTC; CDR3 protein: CASSQARGGAGEQYF
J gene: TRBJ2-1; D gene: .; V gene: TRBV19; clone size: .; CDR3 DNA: TGTGCCAGTAGTATGAACTGGAACAATGAGCAGTTCTTC; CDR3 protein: CASSMNWNNEQFF
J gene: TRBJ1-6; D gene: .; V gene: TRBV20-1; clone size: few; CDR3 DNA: TGCAGTGCTAGGCGTCAGGTGGATAATTCACCCCTCCACTTT; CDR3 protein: CSARRQVDNSPLHF
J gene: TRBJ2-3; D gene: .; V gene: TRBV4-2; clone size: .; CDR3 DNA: TGTGCCAGCAGCCAGAGGTATGGGGGAGATACGCAGTATTTT; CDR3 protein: CASSQRYGGDTQYF
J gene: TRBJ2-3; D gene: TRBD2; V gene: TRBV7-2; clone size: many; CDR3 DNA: TGTGCCAGCAGCTTAGTAGGACTAGCAGCAAGAGATACGCAGTATTTT; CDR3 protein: CASSLVGLAARDTQYF
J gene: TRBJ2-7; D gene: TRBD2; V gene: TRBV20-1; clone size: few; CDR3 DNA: TGCAGTGCTAGACCGACTAGCGGGAGGAACCAGCAGTACTTC; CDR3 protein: CSARPTSGRNQQYF
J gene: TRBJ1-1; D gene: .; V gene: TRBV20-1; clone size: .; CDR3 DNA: TGCAGCGCACGGGCGGGGCCTGAAGCTTTCTTT; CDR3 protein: CSARAGPEAFF
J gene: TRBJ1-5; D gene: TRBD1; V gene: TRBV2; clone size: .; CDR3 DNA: TGTGCCAGCAGTGAGGGACAGGGTAGCAATCAGCCCCAGCATTTT; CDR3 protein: CASSEGQGSNQPQHF
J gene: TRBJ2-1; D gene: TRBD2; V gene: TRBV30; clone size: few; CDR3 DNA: TGTGCCTGGAGTCCGACTAGCGGCTCCTACAATGAGCAGTTCTTC; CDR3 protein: CAWSPTSGSYNEQFF
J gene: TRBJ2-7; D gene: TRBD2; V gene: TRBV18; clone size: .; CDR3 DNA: TGTGCCAGCTCACCACTTTCCAGCACTAGCGGGAGCATCCACGAGCAGTACTTC; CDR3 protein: CASSPLSSTSGSIHEQYF
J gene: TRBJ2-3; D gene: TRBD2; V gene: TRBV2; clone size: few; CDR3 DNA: TGTGCCAGCAGTTCTAGCGGGGGGGTCCTAAACACAGATACGCAGTATTTT; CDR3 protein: CASSSSGGVLNTDTQYF
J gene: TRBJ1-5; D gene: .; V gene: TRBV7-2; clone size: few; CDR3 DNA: TGTGCCAGCAGCTTTAGCCATTATAGCAATCAGCCCCAGCATTTT; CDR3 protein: CASSFSHYSNQPQHF
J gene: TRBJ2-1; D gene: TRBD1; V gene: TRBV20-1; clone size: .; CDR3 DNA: TGCAGTGCTAGAGACTCCGGGACAGGGGGCAATGAGCAGTTCTTC; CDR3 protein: CSARDSGTGGNEQFF
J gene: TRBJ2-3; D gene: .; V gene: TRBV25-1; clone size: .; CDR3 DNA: TGTGCCAGCACCGCTATAGCATCAGATACGCAGTATTTT; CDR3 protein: CASTAIASDTQYF
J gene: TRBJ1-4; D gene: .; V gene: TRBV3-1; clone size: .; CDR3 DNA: TGTGCCAGCAGCCGGGCCCCTAATGAAAAACTGTTTTTT; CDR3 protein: CASSRAPNEKLFF
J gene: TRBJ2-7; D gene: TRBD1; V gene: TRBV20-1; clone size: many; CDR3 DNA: TGCAGTGCTAGAGATAAAGCCAGGGGGTACGAGCAGTACTTC; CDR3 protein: CSARDKARGYEQYF
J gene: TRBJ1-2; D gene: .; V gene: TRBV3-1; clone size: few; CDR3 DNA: TGTGCCAGCACCAGACGCGGGGGTGGCTACACCTTC; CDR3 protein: CASTRRGGGYTF
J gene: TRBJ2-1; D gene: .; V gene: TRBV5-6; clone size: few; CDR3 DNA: TGTGCCAGCAGCTTCCTTAGTTCCCATATCAATGAGCAGTTCTTC; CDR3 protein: CASSFLSSHINEQFF
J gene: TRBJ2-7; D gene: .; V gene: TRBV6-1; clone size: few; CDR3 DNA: TGTGCCAGCAGTGAGCGCCGGGACAACTCCTACGAGCAGTACTTC; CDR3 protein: CASSERRDNSYEQYF
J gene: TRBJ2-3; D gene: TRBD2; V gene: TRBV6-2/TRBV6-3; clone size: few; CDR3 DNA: TGTGCCAGCAGTCGGACTAGCGGGAGGGCCTCGATCTCCACAGATACGCAGTATTTT; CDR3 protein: CASSRTSGRASISTDTQYF
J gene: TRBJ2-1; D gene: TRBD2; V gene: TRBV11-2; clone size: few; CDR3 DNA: TGTGCCAGCAGGATAGCGGGAGGGGCCTACAATGAGCAGTTCTTC; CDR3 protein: CASRIAGGAYNEQFF
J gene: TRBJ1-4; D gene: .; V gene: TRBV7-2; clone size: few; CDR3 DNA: TGTGCCAGCAGCTTTTCGGAAGAGGGGGAAAAACTGTTTTTT; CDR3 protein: CASSFSEEGEKLFF
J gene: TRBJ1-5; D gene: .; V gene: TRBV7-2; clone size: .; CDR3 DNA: TGTGCCAGCAGCTCCCGGGCCCAGAAAAACACTCAGCCCCAGCATTTT; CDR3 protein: CASSSRAQKNTQPQHF
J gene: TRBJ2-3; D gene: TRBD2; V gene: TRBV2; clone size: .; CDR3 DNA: TGTGCCAGCAGGGGACTAGTAAGCGACACAGATACGCAGTATTTT; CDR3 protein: CASRGLVSDTDTQYF
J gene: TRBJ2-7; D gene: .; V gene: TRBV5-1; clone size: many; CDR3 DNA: TGCGCCAGCAGCTTGACGCTAGGGAGCTACGAGCAGTACTTC; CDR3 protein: CASSLTLGSYEQYF
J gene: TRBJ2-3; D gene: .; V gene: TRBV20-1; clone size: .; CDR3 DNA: TGCAGTGCGAGAGGCTCCTACACAGATACGCAGTATTTT; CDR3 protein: CSARGSYTDTQYF
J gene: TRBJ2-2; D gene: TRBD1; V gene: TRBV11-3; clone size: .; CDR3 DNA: TGTGCCAGCAGCTTAAGGGGGCCCGCGAACACCGGGGAGCTGTTTTTT; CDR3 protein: CASSLRGPANTGELFF
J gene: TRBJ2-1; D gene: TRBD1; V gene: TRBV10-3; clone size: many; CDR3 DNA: TGTGCCGCACGTGGGACAGACAATGAGCAGTTCTTC; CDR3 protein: CAARGTDNEQFF
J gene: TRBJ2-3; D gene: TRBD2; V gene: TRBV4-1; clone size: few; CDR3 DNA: TGCGCCAGCAGCCAAGCGGGAGGCCTTGACACAGATACGCAGTATTTT; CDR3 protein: CASSQAGGLDTDTQYF
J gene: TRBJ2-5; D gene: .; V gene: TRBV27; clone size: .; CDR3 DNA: TGTGCCAGCAGGCCCGAGCCATACCCGGGGACCCAGTACTTC; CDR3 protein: CASRPEPYPGTQYF
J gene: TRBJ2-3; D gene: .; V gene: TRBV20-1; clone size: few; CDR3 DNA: TGCAGTGCTAGCAGGCTTACAGATACGCAGTATTTT; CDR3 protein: CSASRLTDTQYF
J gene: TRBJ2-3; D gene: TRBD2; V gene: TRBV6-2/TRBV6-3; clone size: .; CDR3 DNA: TGTGCCAGCAGTTCTCCAGCGGGGGGGCTTACAGATACGCAGTATTTT; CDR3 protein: CASSSPAGGLTDTQYF
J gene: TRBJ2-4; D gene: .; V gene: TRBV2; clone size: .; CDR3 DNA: TGTGCCAGCAATCCCCAGGGGGCCAAAAACATTCAGTACTTC; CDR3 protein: CASNPQGAKNIQYF
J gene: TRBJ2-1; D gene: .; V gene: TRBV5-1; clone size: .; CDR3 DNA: TGCGCCAGTGCAGTGGCCTCCTACAATGAGCAGTTCTTC; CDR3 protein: CASAVASYNEQFF
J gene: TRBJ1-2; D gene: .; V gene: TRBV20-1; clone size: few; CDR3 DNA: TGCAGTGCTAGAGATCGGAGGGATGAGAGCTACACCTTC; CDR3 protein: CSARDRRDESYTF
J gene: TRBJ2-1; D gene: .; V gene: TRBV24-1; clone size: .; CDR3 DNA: TGTGCCACCAGTGGTTCAGTGGATGAGCAGTTCTTC; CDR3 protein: CATSGSVDEQFF
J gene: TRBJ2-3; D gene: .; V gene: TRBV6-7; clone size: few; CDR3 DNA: TGTGCCAGCAGTTTGAACCTCGATACGCAGTATTTT; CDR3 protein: CASSLNLDTQYF
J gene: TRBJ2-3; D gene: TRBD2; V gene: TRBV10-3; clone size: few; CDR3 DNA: TGTGCCATCAGCCGGGGGGAGACAGATACGCAGTATTTT; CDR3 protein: CAISRGETDTQYF
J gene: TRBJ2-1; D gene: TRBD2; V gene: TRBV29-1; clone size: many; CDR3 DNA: TGCAGCGTTGAAGGGGGCGGGAGCTCCTACAATGAGCAGTTCTTC; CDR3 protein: CSVEGGGSSYNEQFF
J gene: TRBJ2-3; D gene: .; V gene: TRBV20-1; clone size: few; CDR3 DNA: TGCAGTGCTAGAGCGGACGGGGATACGCAGTATTTT; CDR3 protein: CSARADGDTQYF
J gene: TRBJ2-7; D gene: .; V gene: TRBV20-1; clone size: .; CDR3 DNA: TGCAGTGCTAGTCAGGGGGGCTACGAGCAGTACTTC; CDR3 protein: CSASQGGYEQYF
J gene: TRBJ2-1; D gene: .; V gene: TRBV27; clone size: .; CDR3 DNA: TGTGCCAGCAGCTCCTCGAGGGCCGGAAATGAGCAGTTCTTC; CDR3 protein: CASSSSRAGNEQFF
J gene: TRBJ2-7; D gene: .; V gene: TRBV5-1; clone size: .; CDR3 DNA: TGCGCCAGCAGGCTCCGACAGCTCTCCTACGAGCAGTACTTC; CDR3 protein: CASRLRQLSYEQYF
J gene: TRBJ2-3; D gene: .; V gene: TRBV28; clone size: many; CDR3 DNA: TGTGCCAGCAGCCCTGAGGTTCTCACAGATACGCAGTATTTT; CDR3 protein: CASSPEVLTDTQYF
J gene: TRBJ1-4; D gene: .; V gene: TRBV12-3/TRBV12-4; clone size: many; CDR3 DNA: TGTGCCAGCAGTCTCCTTTTGGAAAAACTGTTTTTT; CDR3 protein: CASSLLLEKLFF
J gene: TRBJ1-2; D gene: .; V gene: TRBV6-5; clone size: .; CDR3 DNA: TGTGCCAGCAGATACAGGGCTGCAATTAACTATGGCTACACCTTC; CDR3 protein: CASRYRAAINYGYTF
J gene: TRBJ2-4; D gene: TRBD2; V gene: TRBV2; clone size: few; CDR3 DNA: TGTGCCAGCAGTGTAGGGACTATTAAAAACATTCAGTACTTC; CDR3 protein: CASSVGTIKNIQYF
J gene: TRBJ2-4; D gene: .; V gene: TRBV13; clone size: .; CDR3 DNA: TGTGCCAGCAGCTTATCAAGGGAGCAAAGGGTCGTATCCAAAAACATTCAGTACTTC; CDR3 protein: CASSLSREQRVVSKNIQYF
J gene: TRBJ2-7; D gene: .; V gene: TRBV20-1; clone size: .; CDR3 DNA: TGCAGTGCTAGTTTTGTGGCTAGCCGACCTACAGAGCAGTACTTC; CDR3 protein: CSASFVASRPTEQYF
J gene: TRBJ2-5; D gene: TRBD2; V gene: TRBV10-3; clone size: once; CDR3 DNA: TGTGCCAGCCTAAATCCAACTAGCGGGAGGGCTCGAGAGCATTACTTC; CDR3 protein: CASLNPTSGRAREHYF
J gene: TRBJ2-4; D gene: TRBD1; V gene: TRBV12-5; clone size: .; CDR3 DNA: TGTGCTAGTGGTTTGGGGGACAGGGAGAACATTCAGTACTTC; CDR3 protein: CASGLGDRENIQYF
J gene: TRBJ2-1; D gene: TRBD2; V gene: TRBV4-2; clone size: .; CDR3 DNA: TGTGCCAGCAGCCAGTTAGCGGGGAGGTCCTACAATGAGCAGTTCTTC; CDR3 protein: CASSQLAGRSYNEQFF
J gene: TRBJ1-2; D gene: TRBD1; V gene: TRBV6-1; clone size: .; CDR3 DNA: TGTGCCAGCAGTGAGGGGCGACAGGGGAACACCTTC; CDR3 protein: CASSEGRQGNTF